Listed here is a single T cell receptor beta chain. This sample is drawn from a study of long-term antiretroviral therapy in people with HIV. CDR1 SGDLS and CDR2 YYNGEE come from the germline V gene. The CDR3 runs to 14 residues. V shed 4 bases and J shed 9 bases, with 14 bases lying between them. At the survey level, the v3.0 immunoSEQ assay was run. TCRdb's copy holds only in-frame clones and misses some; the assay was immunoSEQ multiplex PCR. Found here are more than 7,000 clones, about three quarters of them singletons; the top ten hold 20% to 25%. The clonotype originates from a man aged 35 to 55 with HIV. The J gene is TRBJ1-6, the V gene TRBV9, with a tentative D call TRBD1 (6 bases). The material was unsorted PBMCs, obtained 0.6 years before starting antiretroviral therapy. CDR3 sequence reads: CASSLQGSRSPLHF. The CDR3 region has the DNA TGTGCCAGCAGCTTACAGGGTTCTCGTTCACCCCTCCACTTT.